This T cell receptor beta chain was identified during a study of blood T cell repertoires in COVID-19 (dated by TCRdb to 2019 to 2021). Looking at the study overall: Samples from collaborators originated in the United States, Italy and Spain and spanned both the acute and convalescent phases of COVID-19. The prospective study material was composed of cDNA or gDNA derived from T cells, B-cell-depleted T cells, or PBMCs. The repertoires were released in a freely available public database meant as a resource for research on the immune response to SARS-CoV-2. Where HLA class I and class II types were available, the types were taken from metadata supplied by the sample provider, not from assay-based typing. Nearly every sample came with metadata listing a de-identified subject ID, COVID-19 status, age in years and sex. Samples came from the ongoing ImmuneRACE study (first 160 participants) plus 1,254 subjects from 6 global collaborators. Subjects who had been exposed to COVID-19, were actively infected with it, or had recovered from it provided the deeply sampled blood TCRbeta repertoires that made up the dataset.

The CDR3 goes from the cysteine to the phenylalanine over 13 residues. Just the 39-base CDR3 DNA is kept, in frame starting at base 1. The V end loses 6 bases and the J end loses 1 base, and a stretch of 9 bases separates them. CDR1 and CDR2 are read off the germline V gene as SGHTA and FQGTGA. Results and caveats for the whole study, not just this receptor: How much clinical and demographic metadata was included differed by source and by participant, and the metadata was provided uncurated.

TCRbeta CDR3 regions were amplified from genomic DNA using the immunoSEQ Assay, a bias-controlled multiplex PCR. Per the authors' processing: The number of nucleated cells in each sample was estimated by amplification of reference gene primers within the assay. To quantify the absolute abundance of each unique TCRbeta CDR3 rearrangement, sequence reads were collapsed and filtered. Productive Simpson clonality was computed per sample as the square root of Simpson's diversity index over productive rearrangements. TCRdb took over this immuneACCESS table, retaining in-frame rearrangements with V and J assigned. Such tables are incomplete; in checked studies, under half of the missing clones stem from an unresolved V gene, and the remainder is unexplained. The V and J calls and clone size come from that table; D and trimming were worked out from the DNA. The table for this sample lists about 100,000 clones; 80% to 90% of them were counted only once. The top ten clonotypes cover approximately 1.8% of the sample.

Whole blood was collected in K2EDTA tubes by collaborating institutions according to the institutions' own protocols. For TCRbeta analysis, collaborator samples were shipped as frozen whole blood, as isolated PBMCs, or as DNA extracted from either sample type. Details on this clone: Its antigen is still unknown. No quality values exist for individual bases; no much larger clone is one base distant.

The receptor's source is a man older than 75 with acute or convalescent COVID-19. The sequenced sample was peripheral blood. The chain is assembled from TRBV7-3 and TRBJ1-1; a confident D gene designation cannot be given. The CDR3 amino acid sequence is: CASSQATNTEAFF. The nucleotide sequence is TGTGCCAGCAGTCAAGCGACGAACACTGAAGCTTTCTTT.